These T cell receptor beta chains were read from a single sample in a study of blood T cells in healthy people across ages. Via MiXCR, TCRdb re-called the 5' RACE reads, giving one row per CDR3 protein. The sample shows 550,000 to 700,000 distinct CDR3 sequences, roughly 28% of them seen only once. Sequenced: blood. Receptors were obtained from a woman between 65 and 79 years old in good health. CDR3s include the opening cysteine and the closing phenylalanine or tryptophan. The D gene is left open where the match is weak. Clone size, where shown, is once, few, many, or a class for clones that have expanded.

size: few
J: TRBJ2-5
length: 14
V: TRBV7-9
D: TRBD2
CDR3: CASSYRGGWETQYF
DNA: TGTGCCAGCAGCTATCGGGGGGGCTGGGAGACCCAGTACTTC

size: few
J: TRBJ2-5
length: 14
V: TRBV10-3
D: TRBD2
CDR3: CAISGGGAQETQYF
DNA: TGTGCCATCTCTGGCGGGGGGGCTCAAGAGACCCAGTACTTC

size: few
J: TRBJ1-1
length: 16
V: TRBV5-6
D: -
CDR3: CASSLVLDGIGTEAFF
DNA: TGTGCCAGCAGCTTAGTGTTGGATGGTATCGGCACTGAAGCTTTCTTT

size: many
J: TRBJ2-5
length: 20
V: TRBV4-2
D: TRBD2
CDR3: CASSQRLLAGDPTHQETQYF
DNA: TGTGCCAGCAGCCAGCGCCTTCTAGCGGGGGACCCAACCCACCAAGAGACCCAGTACTTC

size: -
J: TRBJ2-1
length: 15
V: TRBV7-2
D: -
CDR3: CASSLDRLLAQEQFF
DNA: TGTGCCAGCAGCTTAGATAGGCTACTCGCACAGGAGCAGTTCTTC

size: -
J: TRBJ2-5
length: 11
V: TRBV20-1
D: -
CDR3: CSSRRGEAQYF
DNA: TGCAGTTCTAGACGTGGAGAGGCCCAGTACTTC

size: -
J: TRBJ2-4
length: 12
V: TRBV12-3/TRBV12-4
D: -
CDR3: CASRSLMDIQYF
DNA: TGTGCCAGCAGATCGTTAATGGACATTCAGTACTTC

size: -
J: TRBJ2-1
length: 13
V: TRBV7-3
D: -
CDR3: CASSDTDYNEQFF
DNA: TGTGCCAGCAGCGACACAGACTACAATGAGCAGTTCTTC

size: -
J: TRBJ1-2
length: 12
V: TRBV7-8
D: -
CDR3: CASSSAGVGYTF
DNA: TGTGCCAGCAGCTCAGCAGGGGTTGGCTACACCTTC

size: few
J: TRBJ1-4
length: 15
V: TRBV20-1
D: -
CDR3: CSALLIGHGVEKLFF
DNA: TGCAGTGCCCTCTTGATTGGACATGGCGTTGAAAAACTGTTTTTT

size: -
J: TRBJ1-5
length: 10
V: TRBV4-2
D: -
CDR3: CASSQDFQLF
DNA: TGTGCCAGCAGCCAAGATTTCCAGCTTTTT

size: few
J: TRBJ2-5
length: 16
V: TRBV20-1
D: TRBD2
CDR3: CSAGRLAGDSRETQYF
DNA: TGCAGTGCTGGAAGACTAGCGGGGGATTCGCGAGAGACCCAGTACTTC

size: few
J: TRBJ2-1
length: 16
V: TRBV5-1
D: TRBD2
CDR3: CASCALLAGSYNEQFF
DNA: TGCGCCAGCTGCGCCCTTCTAGCGGGCTCCTACAATGAGCAGTTCTTC

size: -
J: TRBJ1-1
length: 15
V: TRBV9
D: TRBD1
CDR3: CASSVDGTGNTEAFF
DNA: TGTGCCAGCAGCGTAGATGGGACAGGGAACACTGAAGCTTTCTTT

size: few
J: TRBJ1-5
length: 17
V: TRBV18
D: -
CDR3: CASSSGEGDRSNQPQHF
DNA: TGTGCCAGCTCGTCCGGCGAGGGGGATCGAAGCAATCAGCCCCAGCATTTT

size: -
J: TRBJ2-3
length: 14
V: TRBV4-3
D: TRBD2
CDR3: CASSPGTNLDTQYF
DNA: TGCGCCAGCAGTCCCGGGACTAACCTAGATACGCAGTATTTT

size: -
J: TRBJ2-6
length: 15
V: TRBV4-3
D: -
CDR3: CASNQGVYGANVLTF
DNA: TGCGCCAGCAACCAAGGTGTGTATGGGGCCAACGTCCTGACTTTC

size: once
J: TRBJ2-3
length: 16
V: TRBV6-1
D: TRBD2
CDR3: CASSGKRGGITDTQYF
DNA: TGTGCCAGCAGTGGAAAGCGGGGGGGGATCACAGATACGCAGTATTTT

size: -
J: TRBJ1-2
length: 14
V: TRBV12-3/TRBV12-4
D: TRBD1
CDR3: CASSLGTGVDGYTF
DNA: TGTGCCAGCAGTTTAGGGACAGGGGTCGATGGCTACACCTTC

size: few
J: TRBJ1-3
length: 16
V: TRBV5-1
D: -
CDR3: CASSLARGGSGNTIYF
DNA: TGCGCCAGCAGCTTGGCGCGCGGAGGCTCTGGAAACACCATATATTTT

size: once
J: TRBJ2-3
length: 19
V: TRBV7-8
D: -
CDR3: CASSLESGVGPALTDTQYF
DNA: TGTGCCAGCAGCTTAGAGTCGGGGGTCGGTCCGGCGCTCACAGATACGCAGTATTTT

size: few
J: TRBJ2-5
length: 16
V: TRBV10-3
D: TRBD2
CDR3: CAISAGTSGGQETQYF
DNA: TGTGCCATCAGTGCCGGGACTAGCGGGGGGCAAGAGACCCAGTACTTC

size: -
J: TRBJ1-2
length: 14
V: TRBV7-6
D: -
CDR3: CASSPAGAGTGYTF
DNA: TGTGCCAGCAGCCCGGCAGGGGCGGGGACGGGCTACACCTTC

size: few
J: TRBJ2-3
length: 13
V: TRBV7-2
D: -
CDR3: CASSGTVTDTQYF
DNA: TGTGCCAGCAGTGGGACCGTCACAGATACGCAGTATTTT

size: -
J: TRBJ2-3
length: 15
V: TRBV6-2/TRBV6-3
D: -
CDR3: CASSSDRDYTDTRYF
DNA: TGTGCCAGCAGTTCCGACAGGGACTACACAGATACGCGGTACTTT

size: -
J: TRBJ1-5
length: 14
V: TRBV6-5
D: -
CDR3: CASSLLEGNQPQHF
DNA: TGTGCCAGCAGCCTACTGGAGGGCAATCAGCCCCAGCATTTT

size: -
J: TRBJ2-3
length: 13
V: TRBV12-5
D: -
CDR3: CASGLISTDTQYF
DNA: TGTGCTAGTGGTTTGATTAGCACAGATACGCAGTATTTT

size: few
J: TRBJ1-6
length: 12
V: TRBV4-1
D: -
CDR3: CASSQTRSPLHF
DNA: TGCGCCAGCAGCCAGACTCGATCACCCCTCCACTTT

size: -
J: TRBJ2-1
length: 15
V: TRBV9
D: TRBD2
CDR3: CASSVAPSGGPEQFF
DNA: TGTGCCAGCAGCGTAGCTCCTAGCGGGGGGCCTGAGCAGTTCTTC

size: many
J: TRBJ2-5
length: 12
V: TRBV29-1
D: TRBD2
CDR3: CSASSGQETQYF
DNA: TGCAGCGCATCTAGCGGCCAAGAGACCCAGTACTTC

size: -
J: TRBJ2-5
length: 14
V: TRBV7-2
D: -
CDR3: CASRSGAGEETQYF
DNA: TGTGCCAGCAGGTCAGGGGCGGGGGAAGAGACCCAGTACTTC

size: -
J: TRBJ2-2
length: 14
V: TRBV12-3/TRBV12-4
D: -
CDR3: CASWWQSSAGELFF
DNA: TGTGCCAGCTGGTGGCAGTCATCGGCCGGGGAGCTGTTTTTT

size: few
J: TRBJ2-5
length: 15
V: TRBV6-5
D: TRBD1
CDR3: CASSYPSVRGETQYF
DNA: TGTGCCAGCAGTTACCCCTCGGTCAGGGGGGAGACCCAGTACTTC

size: few
J: TRBJ2-2
length: 13
V: TRBV28
D: -
CDR3: CASSLGKPGELFF
DNA: TGTGCCAGCAGTTTAGGGAAACCCGGGGAGCTGTTTTTT

size: -
J: TRBJ2-7
length: 14
V: TRBV11-2
D: -
CDR3: CASSLDGQSYEQHF
DNA: TGTGCCAGCAGCTTAGACGGACAGTCCTACGAGCAGCACTTC

size: -
J: TRBJ1-5
length: 12
V: TRBV7-9
D: -
CDR3: CASSATSQPQHF
DNA: TGTGCCAGCAGCGCCACTAGCCAGCCCCAGCATTTT

size: once
J: TRBJ2-6
length: 18
V: TRBV9
D: -
CDR3: CASAGRVAESSGANVLTF
DNA: TGTGCCAGCGCAGGCCGGGTAGCGGAGAGCTCTGGGGCCAACGTCCTGACTTTC

size: -
J: TRBJ1-5
length: 15
V: TRBV7-2
D: TRBD1
CDR3: CASSLAQGGKQPQHF
DNA: TGTGCCAGCAGCTTAGCCCAGGGGGGAAAACAGCCCCAGCATTTT

size: -
J: TRBJ2-2
length: 14
V: TRBV20-1
D: TRBD2
CDR3: CSAMSGGASGELFF
DNA: TGCAGTGCCATGAGCGGGGGGGCTTCTGGGGAGCTGTTTTTT

size: -
J: TRBJ2-3
length: 14
V: TRBV5-1
D: -
CDR3: CASTYSEATDTQYF
DNA: TGCGCCAGCACGTACTCGGAAGCCACAGATACGCAGTATTTT

size: few
J: TRBJ2-7
length: 16
V: TRBV28
D: -
CDR3: CASSPGAQVPSYEQYF
DNA: TGTGCCAGCAGTCCAGGGGCCCAGGTACCCTCCTACGAGCAGTACTTC

size: -
J: TRBJ2-2
length: 15
V: TRBV11-1
D: -
CDR3: CASSPPGVKTGELFF
DNA: TGTGCCAGCAGCCCCCCGGGGGTGAAGACCGGGGAGCTGTTTTTT

size: -
J: TRBJ2-5
length: 14
V: TRBV20-1
D: -
CDR3: CSVRVRDAQETQYF
DNA: TGCAGTGTCAGGGTCCGAGACGCACAAGAGACCCAGTACTTC

size: -
J: TRBJ2-1
length: 19
V: TRBV4-1
D: TRBD1
CDR3: CASSQPQGQGVSPYNEQFF
DNA: TGCGCCAGCAGCCAACCCCAAGGGCAGGGGGTCTCGCCCTACAATGAGCAGTTCTTC

size: few
J: TRBJ1-1
length: 17
V: TRBV21-1
D: -
CDR3: CASSKVDKGPWNTEAFF
DNA: TGTGCCAGCAGCAAAGTCGACAAGGGCCCGTGGAACACTGAAGCTTTCTTT

size: -
J: TRBJ1-5
length: 15
V: TRBV10-3
D: TRBD1
CDR3: CAISEGTGLGQPQHF
DNA: TGTGCCATCAGTGAAGGGACAGGGCTGGGTCAGCCCCAGCATTTT

size: few
J: TRBJ2-5
length: 14
V: TRBV5-1
D: TRBD1
CDR3: CASSLEGQGETQYF
DNA: TGCGCCAGCAGCTTGGAGGGACAGGGGGAGACCCAGTACTTC

size: -
J: TRBJ1-1
length: 17
V: TRBV4-2
D: TRBD1
CDR3: CASSQDRLSGTGGVAFF
DNA: TGTGCCAGCAGCCAAGATAGGCTCTCCGGGACAGGGGGCGTAGCTTTCTTT

size: -
J: TRBJ2-1
length: 14
V: TRBV7-2
D: -
CDR3: CASSLSLADNEQFF
DNA: TGTGCCAGCAGCTTATCCCTAGCAGACAATGAGCAGTTCTTC

size: -
J: TRBJ1-2
length: 15
V: TRBV7-2
D: TRBD1
CDR3: CASSLAGQGFYGYTF
DNA: TGTGCCAGCAGCTTAGCCGGACAGGGTTTTTATGGCTACACCTTC

size: -
J: TRBJ2-1
length: 12
V: TRBV11-3
D: -
CDR3: CASSPQENEQFF
DNA: TGTGCCAGCAGCCCGCAGGAGAATGAGCAGTTCTTC

size: -
J: TRBJ2-3
length: 15
V: TRBV7-2
D: TRBD2
CDR3: CASSTQRGGRDTQYF
DNA: TGTGCCAGCAGTACTCAGCGGGGGGGCCGGGATACGCAGTATTTT

size: few
J: TRBJ2-1
length: 18
V: TRBV6-1
D: -
CDR3: CASRSQGLLTLSYNEQFF
DNA: TGTGCCAGCAGAAGTCAGGGGCTTCTGACCCTCTCCTACAATGAGCAGTTCTTC

size: few
J: TRBJ2-3
length: 15
V: TRBV19
D: TRBD2
CDR3: CASSIWTSGGNTQYF
DNA: TGTGCCAGTAGTATCTGGACTAGCGGGGGAAATACGCAGTATTTT